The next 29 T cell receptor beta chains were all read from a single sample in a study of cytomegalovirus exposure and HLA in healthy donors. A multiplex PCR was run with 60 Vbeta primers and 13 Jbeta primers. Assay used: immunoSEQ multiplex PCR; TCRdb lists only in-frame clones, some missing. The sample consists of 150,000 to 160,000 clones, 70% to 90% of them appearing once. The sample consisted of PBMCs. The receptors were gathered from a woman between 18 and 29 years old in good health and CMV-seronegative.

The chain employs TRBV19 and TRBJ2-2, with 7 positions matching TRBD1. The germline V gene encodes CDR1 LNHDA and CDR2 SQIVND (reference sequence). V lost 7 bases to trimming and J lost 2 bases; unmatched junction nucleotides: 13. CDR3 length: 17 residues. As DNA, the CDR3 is TGTGCCAGTACCCCCACGACAGGGCTCCCCAACACCGGGGAGCTGTTTTTT. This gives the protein CASTPTTGLPNTGELFF.

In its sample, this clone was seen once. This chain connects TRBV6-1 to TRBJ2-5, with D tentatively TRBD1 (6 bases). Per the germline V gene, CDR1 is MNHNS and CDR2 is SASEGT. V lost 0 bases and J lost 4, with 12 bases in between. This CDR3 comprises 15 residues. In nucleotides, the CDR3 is TGTGCCAGCAGTGAAGCGTCGCAGGGGAGAGAGACCCAGTACTTC. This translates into CASSEASQGRETQYF.

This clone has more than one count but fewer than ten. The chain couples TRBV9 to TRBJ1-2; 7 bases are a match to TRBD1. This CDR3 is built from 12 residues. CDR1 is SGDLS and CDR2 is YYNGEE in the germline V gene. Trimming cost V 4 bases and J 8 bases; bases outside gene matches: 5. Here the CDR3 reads CASSLTGSGYTF. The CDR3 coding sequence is TGTGCCAGCAGCTTGACAGGGTCGGGCTACACCTTC.

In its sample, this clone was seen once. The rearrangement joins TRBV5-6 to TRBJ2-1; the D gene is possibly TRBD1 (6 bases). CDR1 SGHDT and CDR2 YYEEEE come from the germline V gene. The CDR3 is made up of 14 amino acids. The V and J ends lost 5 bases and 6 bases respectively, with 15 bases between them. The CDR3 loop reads CASRTGRFINEQFF. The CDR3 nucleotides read TGTGCCAGCAGAACAGGGCGGTTTATCAATGAGCAGTTCTTC.

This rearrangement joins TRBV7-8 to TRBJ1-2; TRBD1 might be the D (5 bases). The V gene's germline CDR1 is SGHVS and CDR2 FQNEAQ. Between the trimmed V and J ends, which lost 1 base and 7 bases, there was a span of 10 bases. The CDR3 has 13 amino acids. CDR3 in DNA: TGTGCCAGCAGCTTAGGTCAGGGAGGTGGCTACACCTTC. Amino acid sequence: CASSLGQGGGYTF.

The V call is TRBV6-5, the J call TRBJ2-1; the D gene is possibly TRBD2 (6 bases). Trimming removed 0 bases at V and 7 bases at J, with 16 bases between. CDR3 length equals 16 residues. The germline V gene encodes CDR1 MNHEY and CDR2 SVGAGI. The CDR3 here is CASSYSESSDANEQFF. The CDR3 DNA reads TGTGCCAGCAGTTACTCGGAATCTAGCGATGCTAATGAGCAGTTCTTC.

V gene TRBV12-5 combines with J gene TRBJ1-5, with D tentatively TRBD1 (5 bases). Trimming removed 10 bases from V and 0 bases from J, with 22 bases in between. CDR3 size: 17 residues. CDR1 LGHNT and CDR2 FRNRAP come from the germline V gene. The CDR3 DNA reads TGTGCTATTTTTCCAGGGCAGGTGGCATATAGCAATCAGCCCCAGCATTTT. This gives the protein CAIFPGQVAYSNQPQHF.

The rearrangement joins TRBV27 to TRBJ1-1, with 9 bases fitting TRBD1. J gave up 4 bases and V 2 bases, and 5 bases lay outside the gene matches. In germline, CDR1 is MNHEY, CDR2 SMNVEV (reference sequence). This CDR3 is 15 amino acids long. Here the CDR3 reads CASSLRGQGGTEAFF. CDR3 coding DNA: TGTGCCAGCAGTTTACGGGGACAGGGAGGCACTGAAGCTTTCTTT.

The CDR3 sequence is CASSLLGLAGPGGETQYF. Written as DNA, the CDR3 is TGTGCCAGCAGCTTGTTGGGACTAGCGGGACCAGGAGGGGAGACCCAGTACTTC. The chain recombines TRBV5-4 with TRBJ2-5; 13 nucleotides line up with TRBD2. The ends lost 1 base at V and 5 bases at J; junction bases unmatched: 11. Germline loops: CDR1 SGHNT, CDR2 YYREEE (reference sequence). There are 18 residues in the CDR3.

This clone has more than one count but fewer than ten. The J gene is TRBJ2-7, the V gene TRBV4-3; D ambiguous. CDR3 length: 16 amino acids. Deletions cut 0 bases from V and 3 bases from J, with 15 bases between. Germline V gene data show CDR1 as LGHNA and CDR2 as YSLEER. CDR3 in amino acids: CASSQDFGLASYEQYF. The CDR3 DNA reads TGCGCCAGCAGCCAAGATTTTGGGCTGGCCAGCTACGAGCAGTACTTC.

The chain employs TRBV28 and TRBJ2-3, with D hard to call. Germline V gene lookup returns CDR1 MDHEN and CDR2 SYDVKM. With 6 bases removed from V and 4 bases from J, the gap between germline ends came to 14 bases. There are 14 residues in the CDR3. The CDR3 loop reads CASSPPRSADTQYF. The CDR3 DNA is TGTGCCAGCAGCCCTCCGCGGAGCGCAGATACGCAGTATTTT.

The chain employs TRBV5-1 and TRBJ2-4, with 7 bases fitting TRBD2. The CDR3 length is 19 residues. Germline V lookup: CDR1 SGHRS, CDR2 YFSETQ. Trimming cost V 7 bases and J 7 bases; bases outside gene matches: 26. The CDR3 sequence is CASSHDPRATTGGRNIQYF. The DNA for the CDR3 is TGCGCCAGCTCCCACGACCCCCGGGCCACTACCGGGGGGAGGAACATTCAGTACTTC.

CDR3 amino acids: CAWGARGPINQPQHF. The CDR3 DNA reads as TGTGCCTGGGGGGCCAGGGGACCCATTAATCAGCCCCAGCATTTT. The chain combines TRBV30 with TRBJ1-5, with D possibly matching TRBD1 (6 bases). Germline CDR1 GTSNPN, CDR2 SVGIG (reference sequence). The V gene lost 5 bases and the J gene lost 4 bases, with 18 bases spanning the gap. This CDR3 has 15 residues.

CDR3 in amino acids: CASSPRQGSYGYTF. The CDR3 DNA reads TGCGCCAGCAGCCCGAGACAGGGGAGCTATGGCTACACCTTC. The rearrangement links TRBV4-3 to TRBJ1-2; TRBD1 agrees at 8 bases. V trimming: 4 bases; J trimming: 4 bases; junction bases outside the gene matches: 5. Germline CDR1 and CDR2: LGHNA and YSLEER. The CDR3 spans 14 residues.

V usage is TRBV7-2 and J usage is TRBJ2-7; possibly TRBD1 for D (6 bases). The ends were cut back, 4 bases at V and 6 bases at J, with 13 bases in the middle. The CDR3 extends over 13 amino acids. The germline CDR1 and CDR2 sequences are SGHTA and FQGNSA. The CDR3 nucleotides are TGTGCCAGCAGCTCCCAGGGGATAGGCGAGCAGTACTTC. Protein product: CASSSQGIGEQYF. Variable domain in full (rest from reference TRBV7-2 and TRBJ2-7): GAGVSQSPSNKVTEKGKDVELRCDPISGHTALYWYRQSLGQGLEFLIYFQGNSAPDKSGLPSDRFSAERTGGSVSTLTIQRTQQEDSAVYLCASSSQGIGEQYFGPGTRLTVT.

The CDR3 bases are TGTGCCAGCAGCGAGACAGGGAGCTCTGGGGCCAACGTCCTGACTTTC. Translated: CASSETGSSGANVLTF. V usage is TRBV2 and J usage is TRBJ2-6, with 7 bases aligning to TRBD1. In germline, CDR1 is SNHLY, CDR2 FYNNEI. The junction had 5 bases not matched to a gene; V was cut back by 6 bases and J by 0 bases. The CDR3 sequence is 16 residues long.

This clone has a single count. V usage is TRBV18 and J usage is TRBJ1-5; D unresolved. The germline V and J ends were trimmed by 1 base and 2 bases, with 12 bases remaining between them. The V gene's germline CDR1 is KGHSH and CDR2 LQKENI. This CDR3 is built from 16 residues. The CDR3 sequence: CASSPRGVDGNQPQHF. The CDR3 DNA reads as TGTGCCAGCTCACCACGGGGAGTAGATGGCAATCAGCCCCAGCATTTT.

CDR3 DNA sequence: TGTGCCAGCAGACCCCCGGGACTAGCGGGGGGTACAGATACGCAGTATTTT. Its translation: CASRPPGLAGGTDTQYF. This chain connects TRBV19 to TRBJ2-3, with 15 bases that match TRBD2. V lost 9 bases and J lost 3; bases outside the gene matches: 10. Germline V gene lookup returns CDR1 LNHDA and CDR2 SQIVND (reference sequence). The CDR3 has 17 amino acids.

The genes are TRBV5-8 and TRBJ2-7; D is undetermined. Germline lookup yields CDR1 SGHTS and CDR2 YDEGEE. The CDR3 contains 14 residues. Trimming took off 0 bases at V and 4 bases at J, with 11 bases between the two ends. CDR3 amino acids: CASSLGRNIYEQYF. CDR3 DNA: TGTGCCAGCAGCTTGGGGAGAAATATATACGAGCAGTACTTC.

The CDR3 nucleotides read TGTGCCAGCACCCACGTGGGCGGGAGTAGCTCTGGTGAGCAGTTCTTC. It yields the protein CASTHVGGSSSGEQFF. The chain is built from TRBV7-8 and TRBJ2-1, with TRBD2 identical over 7 bases. CDR1 SGHVS and CDR2 FQNEAQ come from the germline V gene. The CDR3 spans 16 residues. J was trimmed by 9 bases and V by 7 bases; bases with no gene match: 18.

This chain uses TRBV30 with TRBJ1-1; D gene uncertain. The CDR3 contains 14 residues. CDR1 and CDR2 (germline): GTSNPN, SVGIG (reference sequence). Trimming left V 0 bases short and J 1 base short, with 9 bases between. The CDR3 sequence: CAWSVGVKNTEAFF. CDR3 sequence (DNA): TGTGCCTGGAGTGTCGGGGTGAAGAACACTGAAGCTTTCTTT.

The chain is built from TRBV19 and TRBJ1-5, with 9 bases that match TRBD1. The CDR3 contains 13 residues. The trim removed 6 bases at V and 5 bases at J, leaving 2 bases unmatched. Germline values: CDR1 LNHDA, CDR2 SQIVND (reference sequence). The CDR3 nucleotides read TGTGCCAGTAGACGACAGGGGGATCAGCCCCAGCATTTT. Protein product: CASRRQGDQPQHF.

CDR3 DNA sequence: TGCGCCAGCAGCTCTGGACAGTTTAACTATGGCTACACCTTC. Protein sequence: CASSSGQFNYGYTF. The chain employs TRBV5-1 and TRBJ1-2; TRBD1 might be the D (6 bases). Deletions cut 3 bases from V and 1 base from J, with 10 bases between. This CDR3 has 14 residues. CDR1 SGHRS and CDR2 YFSETQ come from the germline V gene.

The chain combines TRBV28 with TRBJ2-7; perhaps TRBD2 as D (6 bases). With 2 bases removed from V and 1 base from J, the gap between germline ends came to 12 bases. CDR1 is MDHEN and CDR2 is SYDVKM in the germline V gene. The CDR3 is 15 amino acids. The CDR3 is CASSLPRLESYEQYF. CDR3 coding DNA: TGTGCCAGCAGTTTACCCCGACTAGAGTCCTACGAGCAGTACTTC.

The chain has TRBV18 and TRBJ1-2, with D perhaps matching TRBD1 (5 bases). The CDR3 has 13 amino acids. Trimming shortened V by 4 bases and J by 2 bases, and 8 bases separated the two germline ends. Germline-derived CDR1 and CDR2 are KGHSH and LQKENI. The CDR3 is CASSRQGNYGYTF. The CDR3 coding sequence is TGTGCCAGCTCACGGCAGGGCAACTATGGCTACACCTTC.

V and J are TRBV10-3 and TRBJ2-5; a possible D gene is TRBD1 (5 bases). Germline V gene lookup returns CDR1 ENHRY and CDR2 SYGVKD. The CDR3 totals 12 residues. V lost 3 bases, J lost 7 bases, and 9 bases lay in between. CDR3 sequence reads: CAISEDQGTQYF. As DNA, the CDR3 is TGTGCCATCAGTGAAGATCAGGGGACCCAGTACTTC.

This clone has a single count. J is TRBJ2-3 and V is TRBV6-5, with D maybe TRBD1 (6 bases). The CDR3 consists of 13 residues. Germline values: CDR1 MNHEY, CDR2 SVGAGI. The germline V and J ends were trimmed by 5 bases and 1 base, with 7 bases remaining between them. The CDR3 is CASSRTGTDTQYF. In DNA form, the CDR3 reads TGTGCCAGCAGTCGGACAGGCACAGATACGCAGTATTTT.

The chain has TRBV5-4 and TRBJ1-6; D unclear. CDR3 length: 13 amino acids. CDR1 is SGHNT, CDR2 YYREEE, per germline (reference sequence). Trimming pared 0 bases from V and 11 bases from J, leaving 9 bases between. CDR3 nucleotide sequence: TGTGCCAGCAGCTTGGCGGGAACGGCACCCCTCCACTTT. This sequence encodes CASSLAGTAPLHF.

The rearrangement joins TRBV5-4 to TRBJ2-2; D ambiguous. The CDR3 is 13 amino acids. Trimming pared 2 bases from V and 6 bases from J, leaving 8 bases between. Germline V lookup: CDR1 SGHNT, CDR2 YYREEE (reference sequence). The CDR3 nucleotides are TGTGCCAGCAGCTTTACTCGCCCCGGGGAGCTGTTTTTT. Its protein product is CASSFTRPGELFF.